This entry lists 23 T cell receptor beta chains sequenced from one sample in a study of cytomegalovirus exposure and HLA in healthy donors. PCR primers comprised 60 Vbeta and 13 Jbeta primers. This table comes from immunoSEQ multiplex PCR, and its TCRdb copy is limited to in-frame clones, with some not included. The sample carries roughly 190,000 clones, 84% recorded once. The material sequenced was PBMCs. The receptors shown here come from a woman in her forties or fifties in good health and CMV-seropositive.

The chain uses TRBV7-9 and TRBJ2-2; TRBD2 is a possible D gene (5 bases). Germline V gene lookup returns CDR1 SEHNR and CDR2 FQNEAQ (reference sequence). CDR3 length: 15 residues. V was cut by 0 bases and J by 3 bases, with 8 bases left in between. CDR3 DNA: TGTGCCAGCAGCTTAGCGCTAGCCTACACCGGGGAGCTGTTTTTT. Translation gives CASSLALAYTGELFF. The variable domain in full, completed from reference TRBV7-9 and TRBJ2-2, reads DTGVSQNPRHKITKRGQNVTFRCDPISEHNRLYWYRQTLGQGPEFLTYFQNEAQLEKSRLLSDRFSAERPKGSFSTLEIQRTEQGDSAMYLCASSLALAYTGELFFGEGSRLTVL.

V and J are TRBV7-6 and TRBJ1-1, with D tentatively TRBD1 (6 bases). CDR1 is SGHVS, CDR2 FNYEAQ, per germline. The CDR3 contains 14 residues. Trimming pared 6 bases from V and 4 bases from J, leaving 15 bases between. The CDR3 DNA reads TGTGCCAGCAGACCTCGTGAGGGGGTCACTGAAGCTTTCTTT. Residues: CASRPREGVTEAFF.

Concerning this clone itself: A read error may produce the germline difference seen at one junction end. This chain connects TRBV7-9 to TRBJ1-4, with 7 bases lining up with TRBD1. Looked up from germline, CDR1 is SEHNR and CDR2 is FQNEAQ (reference sequence). CDR3 length equals 17 residues. The CDR3 nucleotides read TGTTCCAGCAGCTCTAAGGGGCACAGGGGACCCGATGAAAAACTGTTTTTT. It codes for CSSSSKGHRGPDEKLFF.

With regard to this clone: The junction departs from germline at one end; a sequencing error may be responsible. The CDR3 coding sequence is TGTTCCAGCAGCTTAGTGGGACACACGAACACTGAAGCTTCCTTT. Translating it yields CSSSLVGHTNTEASF. This chain joins TRBV7-9 and TRBJ1-1; D is perhaps TRBD1 (6 bases). In germline, CDR1 is SEHNR, CDR2 FQNEAQ (reference sequence). There are 15 residues in the CDR3.

The V gene is TRBV7-9, the J gene TRBJ2-1; TRBD2 matches 11 bases. This CDR3 has 15 amino acids. The V gene's germline CDR1 is SEHNR and CDR2 FQNEAQ (reference sequence). V was pared by 6 bases and J by 4 bases, with 5 bases of the junction left unmatched. CDR3 residues: CASSRSGGGYNEQFF. The CDR3 DNA sequence: TGTGCCAGCAGTCGTAGCGGGGGGGGTTACAATGAGCAGTTCTTC.

J is TRBJ2-5 and V is TRBV6-5, with a possible D match to TRBD1 (6 bases). V was clipped by 5 bases and J by 4 bases, with 14 bases between them. This CDR3 is built from 14 residues. CDR1 is MNHEY, CDR2 SVGAGI, per germline. CDR3 protein: CASSIGTRGETQYF. The CDR3 coding sequence is TGTGCCAGCAGTATCGGGACCAGGGGAGAGACCCAGTACTTC.

The chain carries TRBV7-6 and TRBJ1-1; 7 bases agree with TRBD1. V trimming: 10 bases; J trimming: 0 bases; junction bases outside the gene matches: 8. Germline loops: CDR1 SGHVS, CDR2 FNYEAQ. The CDR3 extends over 14 amino acids. The CDR3 DNA follows: TGTGCCACCTCTCCGGGACAGTTGAACACTGAAGCTTTCTTT. This codes for CATSPGQLNTEAFF. Full variable domain (rest looked up from reference TRBV7-6 and TRBJ1-1): GAGVSQSPRYKVTKRGQDVALRCDPISGHVSLYWYRQALGQGPEFLTYFNYEAQQDKSGLPNDRFSAERPEGSISTLTIQRTEQRDSAMYRCATSPGQLNTEAFFGQGTRLTVV.

The rearrangement uses TRBV15 and TRBJ2-7, with TRBD1 matching over 10 bases. The V gene's germline CDR1 is LNHNV and CDR2 YYDKDF (reference sequence). Losses at the gene ends were 3 bases for V and 4 bases for J; bases not matched to a gene: 6. The CDR3 spans 15 residues. The CDR3 DNA reads TGTGCCACCAGCAGGGTGACAGGGGGCTTGTACGAGCAGTACTTC. Translating it yields CATSRVTGGLYEQYF.

The chain couples TRBV28 to TRBJ2-3; a weak D match, TRBD1 (6 bases). The CDR3 is 13 residues long. Germline V lookup: CDR1 MDHEN, CDR2 SYDVKM. The germline V and J ends were trimmed by 5 bases and 4 bases, with 10 bases remaining between them. Here the CDR3 DNA reads TGTGCCAGCAGTACCCCAGGGGCAGATACGCAGTATTTT. This sequence encodes CASSTPGADTQYF.

The rearrangement links TRBV19 to TRBJ2-1, with D tentatively TRBD1 (6 bases). CDR1 is LNHDA and CDR2 is SQIVND in the germline V gene (reference sequence). The CDR3 runs 14 residues. Trimming pared 6 bases from V and 5 bases from J, leaving 14 bases between. CDR3 in amino acids: CASRIQGANNEQFF. In nucleotides, the CDR3 is TGTGCCAGTAGAATACAGGGTGCCAACAATGAGCAGTTCTTC.

The chain links TRBV30 to TRBJ1-6; D uncertain. Trimming shortened V by 5 bases and J by 5 bases, and 10 bases separated the two germline ends. This CDR3 has 13 residues. The V gene's germline CDR1 is GTSNPN and CDR2 SVGIG (reference sequence). CDR3 nucleotide sequence: TGTGCCTGGGGACTGGGAAATAATTCACCCCTCCACTTT. Protein product: CAWGLGNNSPLHF.

Points on this clone: One end of the junction is discordant with germline, which a read error may explain. The same CDR3 also results from other DNA sequences found in this sample. DNA for the CDR3: TGCGCCAGCAGCCAAAACTCGGGACACCTTAATGAAAAACTGTTTTTT. It yields the protein CASSQNSGHLNEKLFF. This chain connects TRBV11-2 to TRBJ1-4; D might be TRBD1 (6 bases). This CDR3 has 16 residues. Germline V CDR1 and CDR2: SGHAT, FQNNGV.

This clone was observed a single time. The chain uses TRBV7-9 and TRBJ2-5, with D hard to call. The CDR3 has 14 amino acids. Per germline, CDR1 SEHNR and CDR2 FQNEAQ (reference sequence). Trimming left V 0 bases short and J 13 bases short, with 18 bases between. The CDR3 bases are TGTGCCAGCAGCTTAGCGGAGATGCCTCCCCCGACGTACTTC. Translated: CASSLAEMPPPTYF.

V gene TRBV5-6 combines with J gene TRBJ1-2; 10 nucleotides align to TRBD1. Germline V gene sequence: CDR1 SGHDT, CDR2 YYEEEE. There are 14 residues in the CDR3. V was pared by 0 bases and J by 4 bases, with 0 bases of the junction left unmatched. CDR3 residues: CASSLGQGAYGYTF. Written as DNA, the CDR3 is TGTGCCAGCAGCTTGGGACAGGGGGCCTATGGCTACACCTTC.

This clone has just one count. The chain links TRBV19 to TRBJ1-2, with 7 bases lining up with TRBD1. Germline V gene data show CDR1 as LNHDA and CDR2 as SQIVND (reference sequence). Germline trimming cut 9 bases from V and 4 bases from J; bases unmatched to any gene: 11. The CDR3 totals 14 residues. The CDR3 loop is CASQDEGTAYGYTF. The CDR3, as DNA: TGTGCCAGCCAGGACGAGGGGACAGCCTATGGCTACACCTTC.

In regard to this clone: A read error may produce the germline difference seen at one junction end. The same CDR3 is also encoded by other DNA sequences in this sample. V and J are TRBV7-9 and TRBJ1-4, with TRBD1 matching 8 bases. The CDR3 runs 14 residues. Germline-derived CDR1 and CDR2 are SEHNR and FQNEAQ (reference sequence). CDR3 residues: CASSSTGGNEKLFF. CDR3 nucleotides: TGTGCCAGCAGCTCCACAGGGGGAAATGAAAAACTGTTCTTT. Filled out from reference TRBV7-9 and TRBJ1-4, the complete variable domain reads DTGVSQNPRHKITKRGQNVTFRCDPISEHNRLYWYRQTLGQGPEFLTYFQNEAQLEKSRLLSDRFSAERPKGSFSTLEIQRTEQGDSAMYLCASSSTGGNEKLFFGSGTQLSVL.

This chain connects TRBV30 to TRBJ2-3, with 11 bases identical to TRBD2. Germline V lookup: CDR1 GTSNPN, CDR2 SVGIG (reference sequence). V lost 5 bases and J lost 5; bases outside the gene matches: 9. The CDR3 is 15 residues long. The CDR3 coding sequence is TGTGCCTGGTCACCGGGACTAGCGGCGAAAGATACGCAGTATTTT. As protein: CAWSPGLAAKDTQYF.

The rearrangement joins TRBV5-6 to TRBJ2-7, with D maybe TRBD1 (8 bases). V was trimmed by 0 bases and J by 5 bases, leaving 18 bases between them. The CDR3 length is 16 residues. CDR1 and CDR2 from the germline V gene are SGHDT and YYEEEE. This chain's CDR3 is CASSLGGGRGQDEQYF. Here the CDR3 DNA reads TGTGCCAGCAGCTTGGGGGGGGGCAGGGGGCAGGACGAGCAGTACTTC.

The genes are TRBV5-1 and TRBJ1-1; 7 positions agree with TRBD1. The CDR3 length is 13 residues. Trimming cost V 4 bases and J 10 bases; bases outside gene matches: 10. Germline V CDR1 and CDR2: SGHRS, YFSETQ. The CDR3 DNA sequence: TGCGCCAGCAGCCCAAGAGGGACAGAGGGAGCTTTCTTT. Residues: CASSPRGTEGAFF.

The chain links TRBV5-1 to TRBJ2-1; 7 bases fit TRBD2. Trimming cost V 3 bases and J 0 bases; bases outside gene matches: 3. This CDR3 spans 15 amino acids. CDR1 is SGHRS, CDR2 YFSETQ, per germline. The CDR3 sequence: CASSSGGTSYNEQFF. As DNA, the CDR3 is TGCGCCAGCAGCTCGGGGGGTACCTCCTACAATGAGCAGTTCTTC.

This clone was found once. The chain links TRBV19 to TRBJ2-5, with 11 bases aligning to TRBD2. The CDR3 covers 15 residues. Trimming at V came to 6 bases and at J to 0 bases, leaving 3 bases not matched to a gene. Germline CDR1 and CDR2: LNHDA and SQIVND (reference sequence). The CDR3 protein is CASRLGLADQETQYF. The CDR3 DNA reads TGTGCCAGTAGACTGGGACTAGCGGACCAAGAGACCCAGTACTTC.

This clone was detected a few times. The V and J genes are TRBV6-5 and TRBJ2-3; 14 nucleotides align to TRBD2. CDR1 and CDR2 (germline): MNHEY, SVGAGI. V lost 4 bases, J lost 6 bases, and 6 bases stayed unmatched. This CDR3 has 16 residues. CDR3 in amino acids: CASSSRLAGGRDTQYF. In DNA, the CDR3 is TGTGCCAGCAGTTCCCGACTAGCGGGGGGGCGCGATACGCAGTATTTT.

The chain recombines TRBV7-2 with TRBJ1-4; D might be TRBD1 (6 bases). CDR1 and CDR2 from the germline V gene are SGHTA and FQGNSA. V lost 4 bases and J 8 bases, leaving 17 bases between the germline ends. There are 15 residues in the CDR3. CDR3 residues: CASSSGGQGKEKLFF. The CDR3 DNA is TGTGCCAGCAGCTCCGGGGGGCAGGGAAAAGAAAAACTGTTTTTT.